This T cell receptor beta chain was profiled in a study of metastatic and nonmetastatic thyroid tumors. Original analysis: The study built a papillary thyroid cancer distant-metastasis classifier from CDR3 differences across clinicopathological groups. TCRdb re-clonotyped the PCR reads through MiXCR. TCRdb's processing, not the authors', yielded these V and J calls. The data contain around 7,500 clones, 29% of them singletons. Germline loops: CDR1 SGHAT, CDR2 FQNNGV. The CDR3 contains 16 residues. With 3 bases removed from V and 3 bases from J, the gap between germline ends came to 14 bases. Each patient came to thyroid surgery without any prior treatment (of any kind). General study findings and limits: In both blood and tumor samples, TCR beta diversity was reported significantly higher for malignant than benign nodules.

Details on this clone: Its antigen remains unknown.

This chain uses TRBV11-2 with TRBJ2-2; D might be TRBD1 (5 bases). Sequenced material: tumor tissue. The TCR comes from a female donor with papillary thyroid cancer or a benign thyroid nodule (not recorded which). Some clones in this sample may be carry-over from other donors' samples. The CDR3 spells CASSFLTGVDTGELFF. The DNA for the CDR3 is TGTGCCAGCAGCTTCCTTACAGGTGTAGACACCGGGGAGCTGTTTTTT.